Below, 23 T cell receptor beta chains from the same sample are listed, as sequenced in a study of lymphopenia after photon versus proton radiotherapy. Repertoires were generated with immunoSEQ multiplex PCR, while TCRdb's copy carries only in-frame clones and drops some. The sample records about 19,000 clones, just over 90% being singletons. Sequenced here: peripheral blood, sampled from a patient treated with photon-based radiotherapy. These receptors originate from a man aged 55 to 69 with pancreatic cancer.

In this sample, this clone turned up a few times. The CDR3 sequence is CAISQDGAYNSPLHF. CDR3 coding DNA: TGTGCCATCAGTCAGGACGGAGCCTATAATTCACCCCTCCACTTT. The V and J genes are TRBV10-3 and TRBJ1-6; D is unresolved. The CDR3 consists of 15 residues. Germline-derived CDR1 and CDR2 are ENHRY and SYGVKD. Deletions cut 5 bases from V and 2 bases from J, with 10 bases between.

CDR3 coding DNA: TGTGCCAGCAGCCCAGACGGGACCTACGAGCAGTACTTC. Translation gives CASSPDGTYEQYF. The rearrangement links TRBV6-6 to TRBJ2-7; weak D call: TRBD2 (5 bases). CDR1 is MNHNY, CDR2 SVGAGI, per germline (reference sequence). V was pared by 6 bases and J by 2 bases, with 11 bases between. The CDR3 spans 13 residues.

The chain recombines TRBV6-5 with TRBJ1-2; 7 bases map to TRBD1. The CDR3 has 15 amino acids. Germline V gene sequence: CDR1 MNHEY, CDR2 SVGAGI. J was trimmed by 4 bases and V by 5 bases; bases with no gene match: 10. CDR3: CASSHRQGDGYGYTF. CDR3 DNA: TGTGCCAGCAGTCACCGACAGGGAGACGGCTATGGCTACACCTTC.

This chain joins TRBV5-1 and TRBJ1-2; D is uncertain. Germline V gives CDR1 SGHRS, CDR2 YFSETQ. The CDR3 extends over 13 amino acids. Trimming took 0 bases from V and 2 from J, leaving 5 bases between them. CDR3: CASSLVGNYGYTF. In nucleotides, the CDR3 is TGCGCCAGCAGCTTGGTAGGGAACTATGGCTACACCTTC.

The rearrangement joins TRBV11-2 to TRBJ2-1, with D perhaps matching TRBD2 (5 bases). The CDR3 contains 15 residues. Germline values: CDR1 SGHAT, CDR2 FQNNGV. The V and J ends lost 1 base and 2 bases respectively, with 9 bases between them. This chain's CDR3 is CASSLVRGTYNEQFF. The DNA for the CDR3 is TGTGCCAGCAGCTTAGTCCGGGGTACCTACAATGAGCAGTTCTTC.

The chain links TRBV7-2 to TRBJ2-7, with 7 bases identical to TRBD1. CDR3 length equals 14 residues. Germline CDR1 reads SGHTA; CDR2 reads FQGNSA. The ends lost 5 bases at V and 0 bases at J; junction bases unmatched: 4. The CDR3 DNA reads as TGTGCCAGCAGCAGGACAGGCAGCTCCTACGAGCAGTACTTC. Its protein product is CASSRTGSSYEQYF. Using reference TRBV7-2 and TRBJ2-7 for the parts outside the CDR3, the full variable domain is GAGVSQSPSNKVTEKGKDVELRCDPISGHTALYWYRQSLGQGLEFLIYFQGNSAPDKSGLPSDRFSAERTGGSVSTLTIQRTQQEDSAVYLCASSRTGSSYEQYFGPGTRLTVT.

The chain uses TRBV6-6 and TRBJ1-4; D is ambiguous. CDR3 length equals 15 residues. The V end was cut by 6 bases, the J end by 4 bases, with 15 bases between. Germline CDR1 MNHNY, CDR2 SVGAGI (reference sequence). The CDR3 loop is CASSPSGYLNEKLFF. In DNA, the CDR3 is TGTGCCAGCAGCCCCTCTGGTTATCTTAATGAAAAACTGTTTTTT.

The gene calls are TRBV10-2 and TRBJ1-6, with D possibly TRBD1 on 5 matching bases. The CDR3 has 19 amino acids. Germline V gene sequence: CDR1 WSHSY, CDR2 SAAADI. V was shortened by 5 bases and J by 0 bases, with 20 bases between the two germline ends. The CDR3 here is CASSPDSFLRSSYNSPLHF. Written as DNA, the CDR3 is TGCGCCAGCAGTCCCGACAGCTTCCTCAGGAGCTCCTATAATTCACCCCTCCACTTT.

The rearrangement uses TRBV6-5 and TRBJ2-5, with 12 bases identical to TRBD1. The CDR3 contains 13 residues. CDR1 MNHEY and CDR2 SVGAGI come from the germline V gene. J lost 4 bases, V lost 10 bases, and 4 bases had no gene match. CDR3 sequence reads: CATGDRGLETQYF. The CDR3 region has the DNA TGTGCCACCGGGGACAGGGGGCTAGAGACCCAGTACTTC.

This chain uses TRBV6-1 with TRBJ2-3, with TRBD2 as a possible D gene (5 bases). CDR1 is MNHNS, CDR2 SASEGT, per germline. This CDR3 has 13 amino acids. With 6 bases removed from V and 5 bases from J, the gap between germline ends came to 12 bases. CDR3 bases: TGTGCCAGCAGGGACTTCTCTCGAGATACGCAGTATTTT. Its protein is CASRDFSRDTQYF.

The J gene is TRBJ1-5, the V gene TRBV11-2; maybe TRBD1 (6 bases). The V and J ends lost 8 bases and 4 bases respectively, with 12 bases between them. The CDR3 totals 13 residues. CDR1 is SGHAT, CDR2 FQNNGV, per germline. The CDR3 spells CASGYDRNQPQHF. CDR3 nucleotide sequence: TGTGCCAGCGGTTACGACAGGAATCAGCCCCAGCATTTT.

The gene calls are TRBV11-2 and TRBJ2-3, with a possible D match to TRBD2 (6 bases). This CDR3 comprises 14 residues. Germline V gives CDR1 SGHAT, CDR2 FQNNGV. Between the trimmed V and J ends, which lost 4 bases and 6 bases, there was a span of 14 bases. CDR3 sequence: CASSSPRGGDTQYF. For the CDR3, the DNA is TGTGCCAGCAGCTCGCCCCGTGGGGGGGATACGCAGTATTTT.

This chain links TRBV27 with TRBJ1-6; a possible D gene is TRBD1 (6 bases). CDR3 size: 16 residues. Germline-derived CDR1 and CDR2 are MNHEY and SMNVEV (reference sequence). V shed 6 bases and J shed 4 bases, with 16 bases lying between them. The CDR3 DNA reads as TGTGCCAGCAGCCTCGGACAGAGAAGATATAATTCACCCCTCCACTTT. Translating it yields CASSLGQRRYNSPLHF.

The chain joins TRBV19 to TRBJ1-5; possibly TRBD1 for D (6 bases). The CDR3 is 16 residues long. V was trimmed by 8 bases and J by 3 bases, leaving 20 bases between them. From germline, CDR1 is LNHDA and CDR2 SQIVND (reference sequence). The CDR3 DNA reads as TGTGCCAGTGGATTCAAAGGACAGCACCTCAATCAGCCCCAGCATTTT. Protein product: CASGFKGQHLNQPQHF.

V gene TRBV7-2 combines with J gene TRBJ1-1; D remains ambiguous. The germline CDR1 and CDR2 sequences are SGHTA and FQGNSA. Trimming stripped 4 bases from V and 3 bases from J, with 9 bases between. This CDR3 spans 13 amino acids. In nucleotides, the CDR3 is TGTGCCAGCAGCTCCGAGCGGGACACTGAAGCTTTCTTT. As protein: CASSSERDTEAFF. The whole variable domain, remainder taken from reference TRBV7-2 and TRBJ1-1, is GAGVSQSPSNKVTEKGKDVELRCDPISGHTALYWYRQSLGQGLEFLIYFQGNSAPDKSGLPSDRFSAERTGGSVSTLTIQRTQQEDSAVYLCASSSERDTEAFFGQGTRLTVV.

This clone has just one count. The chain recombines TRBV11-2 with TRBJ2-1; 8 positions match TRBD1. The ends lost 8 bases at V and 1 base at J; junction bases unmatched: 7. The CDR3 totals 15 residues. The germline CDR1 and CDR2 sequences are SGHAT and FQNNGV. The CDR3, as DNA: TGTGCCAGCGGAGACAGGGGTATATCCTACAATGAGCAGTTCTTC. This sequence encodes CASGDRGISYNEQFF.

The gene calls are TRBV5-4 and TRBJ2-1; a possible D gene is TRBD2 (6 bases). Looked up from germline, CDR1 is SGHNT and CDR2 is YYREEE (reference sequence). This CDR3 is 16 amino acids long. V gave up 0 bases and J gave up 3 bases, with 13 bases separating them. CDR3 sequence (DNA): TGTGCCAGCAGCTTGGCCTATCGGGGGAGCTACAATGAGCAGTTCTTC. Protein product: CASSLAYRGSYNEQFF.

A few counts support this clone. The gene calls are TRBV30 and TRBJ1-1; 8 bases match TRBD1. CDR3 length: 12 amino acids. Germline loops: CDR1 GTSNPN, CDR2 SVGIG (reference sequence). The trim removed 3 bases at V and 7 bases at J, leaving 4 bases unmatched. The CDR3 DNA follows: TGTGCCTGGAGGCAGGGGGCTGGTGAAGCTTTCTTT. Translating gives CAWRQGAGEAFF.

V usage is TRBV2 and J usage is TRBJ1-5; D possibly corresponds to TRBD1 (5 bases). There are 15 residues in the CDR3. V lost 4 bases to trimming and J lost 0 bases, with 10 bases between them. Germline-derived CDR1 and CDR2 are SNHLY and FYNNEI. The CDR3 region has the DNA TGTGCCAGCAGTGGGCAGGGTTATAGCAATCAGCCCCAGCATTTT. Protein: CASSGQGYSNQPQHF.

This clone was counted once. The chain recombines TRBV6-5 with TRBJ2-7; the D gene is possibly TRBD2 (6 bases). Trimming removed 0 bases from V and 4 bases from J, with 13 bases in between. Germline V gene sequence: CDR1 MNHEY, CDR2 SVGAGI. The CDR3 is made up of 15 amino acids. The DNA of the CDR3 is TGTGCCAGCAGTTACTCGAGGCTCGGGGGTTACGAGCAGTACTTC. As protein: CASSYSRLGGYEQYF.

V and J are TRBV18 and TRBJ2-2, with 8 positions matching TRBD2. The trim removed 3 bases at V and 5 bases at J, leaving 8 bases unmatched. Germline V lookup: CDR1 KGHSH, CDR2 LQKENI. CDR3 length equals 16 residues. CDR3 bases: TGTGCCAGCTCACCCCCCGGGGGGGGGCTAACCGGGGAGCTGTTTTTT. Protein sequence: CASSPPGGGLTGELFF.

The gene calls are TRBV7-9 and TRBJ1-1; no definite D call. Trimming took 5 bases from V and 5 from J, leaving 12 bases between them. Germline V gives CDR1 SEHNR, CDR2 FQNEAQ (reference sequence). CDR3 length: 13 amino acids. Here the CDR3 DNA reads TGTGCCAGCAGCCCCTCGGTAGGTACTGAAGCTTTCTTT. Translation gives CASSPSVGTEAFF.

The J gene is TRBJ2-7, the V gene TRBV5-6, with D uncertain. With 4 bases removed from V and 1 base from J, the gap between germline ends came to 6 bases. Germline loops: CDR1 SGHDT, CDR2 YYEEEE. CDR3 length: 12 amino acids. CDR3 DNA: TGTGCCAGCAGCACTTATTCCTACGAGCAGTACTTC. Amino acid sequence: CASSTYSYEQYF.